Here is one T cell receptor beta chain with its context. This record comes from a study of T-cell reconstitution after alpha-beta-depleted transplantation in children. During its preparation, the TCRbeta library received unique molecular identifiers. Using its own MiXCR run on the PCR reads, TCRdb lists one record per CDR3 protein. The table has 350,000 to 400,000 distinct CDR3 sequences, 20% seen once. Germline CDR1 is SGHVS and CDR2 is FQNEAQ. The length of the CDR3 is 14 residues. V was pared by 1 base and J by 3 bases, with 10 bases between. The sequence was obtained from a human donor who donated a stem cell graft to a child with acute myeloid leukemia. The V call is TRBV7-8, the J call TRBJ2-7; tentatively, D is TRBD1 (5 bases). Sequencing was performed on PBMCs from the stem cell graft donor, taken from the stem cell graft. The CDR3 DNA follows: TGTGCCAGCAGCTTAGGGGCAGGGAACTACGAGCAGTACTTC. This gives the protein CASSLGAGNYEQYF.